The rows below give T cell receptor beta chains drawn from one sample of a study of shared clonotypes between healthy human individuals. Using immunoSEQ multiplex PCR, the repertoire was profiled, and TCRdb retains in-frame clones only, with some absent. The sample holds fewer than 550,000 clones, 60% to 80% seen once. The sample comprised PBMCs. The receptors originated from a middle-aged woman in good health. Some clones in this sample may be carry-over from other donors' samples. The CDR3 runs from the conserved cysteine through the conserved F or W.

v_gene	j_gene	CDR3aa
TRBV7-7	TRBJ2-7	CASSLLFRTEQYF
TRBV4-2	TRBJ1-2	CASSQAPGTGGYTF
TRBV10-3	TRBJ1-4	CAISPGPKFELFF
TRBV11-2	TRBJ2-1	CASSLALGRLGDNEQFF
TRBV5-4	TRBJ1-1	CASIRDGLNTEAFF
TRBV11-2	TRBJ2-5	CASSPGQGWETQYF
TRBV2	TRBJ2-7	CASNPTGPWGEQYF
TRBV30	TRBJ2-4	CAWSVFGNNIQYF
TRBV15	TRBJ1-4	CATSRGGEGEKLFF
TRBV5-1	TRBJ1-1	CASSIGQGAMNTEAFF
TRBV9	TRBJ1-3	CASSARGASGNTIYF
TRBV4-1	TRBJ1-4	CASSQQGRGGEKLFF
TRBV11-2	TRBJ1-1	CASSLRAEAFF
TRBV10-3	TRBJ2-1	CAITKGLAGVGEQFF
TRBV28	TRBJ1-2	CASTETGRDGYTF
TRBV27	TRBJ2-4	CASSLIGGQAKNIQYF
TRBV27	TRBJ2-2	CASSFSSSANTGELFF
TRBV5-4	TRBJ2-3	CASSPTSGTDTQYF
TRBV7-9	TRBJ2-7	CASTSRGSYEQYF
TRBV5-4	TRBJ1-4	CASSSEGGYEKLFF